This T cell receptor beta chain appears in the sequencing data of a study of cytomegalovirus exposure and HLA in healthy donors. The primer mix had 60 Vbeta and 13 Jbeta primers. Repertoires were generated with immunoSEQ multiplex PCR, while TCRdb's copy carries only in-frame clones and drops some. Among about 130,000 clones listed, over 60% were seen once. Trimming took 8 bases from V and 1 from J; bases not matched to a gene: 7. The V gene's germline CDR1 is SGHAT and CDR2 FQNNGV. The CDR3 loop spans 15 amino acids. Sequenced input: PBMCs. The origin of this receptor is a man aged 25-45 years in good health and CMV-seronegative. The chain combines TRBV11-2 with TRBJ2-3, with 9 bases matching TRBD2. The CDR3 region is CASRRLAEGTDTQYF. The CDR3 DNA is TGTGCCAGCCGGCGACTAGCGGAAGGCACAGATACGCAGTATTTT.